The 23 T cell receptor beta chains below come from one sample, sequenced in a study of blood T cell repertoires in COVID-19. Measured with immunoSEQ multiplex PCR; TCRdb has only the in-frame clones, and not every one. Among roughly 150,000 clones, 80% to 90% were seen once, and the ten largest hold approximately 8.4%. The specimen sequenced was PBMCs or T cells enriched from blood (not recorded which). These receptors came from a woman aged 45-60 years who had recovered from COVID-19.

This chain uses TRBV24-1 with TRBJ2-3, with 9 positions matching TRBD1. Germline CDR1 and CDR2: KGHDR and SFDVKD. V trimming: 8 bases; J trimming: 4 bases; junction bases outside the gene matches: 9. The CDR3 has 15 amino acids. The CDR3 DNA follows: TGTGCCACCACGAGCGGGACAGGGTTGGCAGATACGCAGTATTTT. This translates into CATTSGTGLADTQYF.

This chain uses TRBV19 with TRBJ1-1, with a tentative D call TRBD1 (6 bases). The CDR3 is 11 amino acids. Trimming took 6 bases from V and 7 from J, leaving 9 bases between them. CDR1 is LNHDA, CDR2 SQIVND, per germline (reference sequence). The CDR3 DNA is TGTGCCAGTAGGGGGACACTTGAAGCTTTCTTT. Amino acids: CASRGTLEAFF. Using reference TRBV19 and TRBJ1-1 for the parts outside the CDR3, the full variable domain is DGGITQSPKYLFRKEGQNVTLSCEQNLNHDAMYWYRQDPGQGLRLIYYSQIVNDFQKGDIAEGYSVSREKKESFPLTVTSAQKNPTAFYLCASRGTLEAFFGQGTRLTVV.

This rearrangement joins TRBV18 to TRBJ2-5, with 8 bases aligning to TRBD2. The CDR3 spans 16 residues. V was clipped by 3 bases and J by 5 bases; unmatched bases: 11. Germline CDR1 is KGHSH and CDR2 is LQKENI. For the CDR3, the DNA is TGTGCCAGCTCACCGGGGCTAGCGGGTTTCTACGAGACCCAGTACTTC. This gives the protein CASSPGLAGFYETQYF.

The chain uses TRBV7-9 and TRBJ1-2; no clear D. The CDR3 totals 15 residues. Trimming shortened V by 0 bases and J by 1 base, and 9 bases separated the two germline ends. CDR1 and CDR2 (germline): SEHNR, FQNEAQ (reference sequence). CDR3 sequence reads: CASSLALGFNYGYTF. The DNA for the CDR3 is TGTGCCAGCAGCTTAGCGCTCGGGTTTAACTATGGCTACACCTTC.

The J gene is TRBJ1-2, the V gene TRBV29-1; the D gene is possibly TRBD1 (5 bases). The CDR3 totals 12 residues. Germline-derived CDR1 and CDR2 are SQVTM and ANQGSEA. With 7 bases removed from V and 6 bases from J, the gap between germline ends came to 15 bases. The CDR3: CSGYTGSNGYTF. The CDR3 DNA is TGCAGCGGGTACACAGGTTCGAATGGCTACACCTTC. Looking up the rest from reference TRBV29-1 and TRBJ1-2 gives the full variable domain: SAVISQKPSRDICQRGTSLTIQCQVDSQVTMMFWYRQQPGQSLTLIATANQGSEATYESGFVIDKFPISRPNLTFSTLTVSNMSPEDSSIYLCSGYTGSNGYTFGSGTRLTVV.

The chain links TRBV28 to TRBJ2-7; D perhaps matches TRBD1 (8 bases). The V and J ends lost 6 bases and 4 bases respectively, with 16 bases between them. CDR3 length: 14 residues. The V gene's germline CDR1 is MDHEN and CDR2 SYDVKM. For the CDR3, the DNA is TGTGCCAGCAGGAGAACAGGGGGGGTATACGAGCAGTACTTC. Translated, it gives CASRRTGGVYEQYF.

CDR3: CASSQEGKAGSYNEQFF. CDR3 coding DNA: TGTGCCAGCAGCCAAGAGGGGAAAGCGGGCTCCTACAATGAGCAGTTCTTC. The chain recombines TRBV3-1 (or the pseudogene TRBV3-2) with TRBJ2-1; possibly TRBD2 for D (6 bases). V lost 0 bases to trimming and J lost 0 bases, with 12 bases between them. Germline V CDR1 and CDR2: LGHDT, YNNKEL (reference sequence). The CDR3 extends over 17 amino acids.

In DNA form, the CDR3 reads TGTGCCAGCAGTTTCAGGGTCGCCTCCCTCCCGGGGAACACTGAAGCTTTCTTT. It is translated as CASSFRVASLPGNTEAFF. The V call is TRBV27, the J call TRBJ1-1, with D maybe TRBD1 (5 bases). The CDR3 has 18 residues. The germline V gene has CDR1 MNHEY and CDR2 SMNVEV (reference sequence). Trimming pared 3 bases from V and 1 base from J, leaving 21 bases between.

The chain has TRBV29-1 and TRBJ2-2; 11 nucleotides line up with TRBD2. J gave up 1 base and V 2 bases, and 3 bases lay outside the gene matches. CDR3 length equals 16 residues. Germline CDR1 and CDR2: SQVTM and ANQGSEA. The CDR3 spells CSVEKGTSGNTGELFF. CDR3 bases: TGCAGCGTTGAAAAAGGGACTAGCGGGAACACCGGGGAGCTGTTTTTT.

About this clone: Other nucleotide sequences from this sample produce the same CDR3. The J gene is TRBJ2-2, the V gene TRBV5-1; a possible D gene is TRBD1 (5 bases). Trimming pared 0 bases from V and 2 bases from J, leaving 8 bases between. There are 15 residues in the CDR3. Germline-derived CDR1 and CDR2 are SGHRS and YFSETQ. CDR3 protein: CASSLEQGNTGELFF. The CDR3 DNA reads TGCGCCAGCAGCTTGGAGCAGGGCAACACCGGGGAGCTGTTTTTT.

This clone was picked up a small number of times. The chain links TRBV7-3 to TRBJ2-3; D call uncertain. The CDR3 runs to 13 residues. Germline V lookup: CDR1 SGHTA, CDR2 FQGTGA. V was cut by 4 bases and J by 2 bases, with 7 bases left in between. CDR3 in DNA: TGTGCCAGCAGCTCCGGGTTCACAGATACGCAGTATTTT. The encoded protein is CASSSGFTDTQYF.

The chain carries TRBV7-2 and TRBJ1-6; D call uncertain. Trimming took off 5 bases at V and 3 bases at J, with 11 bases between the two ends. CDR1 is SGHTA, CDR2 FQGNSA, per germline. The CDR3 runs to 15 residues. CDR3 sequence reads: CASSVGGLYNSPLHF. The CDR3 coding sequence is TGTGCCAGCAGCGTGGGCGGGCTCTATAATTCACCCCTCCACTTT.

This sequence joins TRBV23-1 and TRBJ2-7; 9 nucleotides align to TRBD2. TRBV23-1 is an open reading frame whose function is uncertain. This CDR3 is built from 20 residues. V lost 0 bases to trimming and J lost 3 bases; unmatched junction nucleotides: 18. The CDR3, as DNA: TGCGCCAGCAGTCAATCCTGTACAGGGGCCCGGACTAGCGAGGGCTACGAGCAGTACTTC. This sequence encodes CASSQSCTGARTSEGYEQYF.

This clone was detected only a few times. The chain links TRBV7-6 to TRBJ2-3; TRBD2 is a possible D gene (7 bases). Germline-derived CDR1 and CDR2 are SGHVS and FNYEAQ. The V and J ends lost 0 bases and 0 bases respectively, with 10 bases between them. The length of the CDR3 is 16 residues. In DNA form, the CDR3 reads TGTGCCAGCAGCTTAGCCAAGGGGGGGAGCACAGATACGCAGTATTTT. Its protein product is CASSLAKGGSTDTQYF.

The V and J genes are TRBV2 and TRBJ1-1; D possibly corresponds to TRBD1 (6 bases). V gave up 4 bases and J gave up 7 bases, with 16 bases separating them. Germline V lookup: CDR1 SNHLY, CDR2 FYNNEI. The CDR3 contains 14 residues. CDR3 sequence reads: CASSVDSSRFEAFF. The CDR3 DNA sequence: TGTGCCAGCAGTGTGGACAGTAGCCGTTTTGAAGCTTTCTTT. Drawing the rest from reference TRBV2 and TRBJ1-1, the complete variable domain is EPEVTQTPSHQVTQMGQEVILRCVPISNHLYFYWYRQILGQKVEFLVSFYNNEISEKSEIFDDQFSVERPDGSNFTLKIRSTKLEDSAMYFCASSVDSSRFEAFFGQGTRLTVV.

The V gene is TRBV7-3, the J gene TRBJ2-1; 11 bases line up with TRBD2. The CDR3 length is 15 residues. The V gene's germline CDR1 is SGHTA and CDR2 FQGTGA. Trimming cost V 5 bases and J 7 bases; bases outside gene matches: 7. CDR3 sequence (DNA): TGTGCCAGCAGCCAAGGGACTAGCGGTATTAATGAGCAGTTCTTC. This codes for CASSQGTSGINEQFF.

This clone was picked up a small number of times. The rearrangement joins TRBV12-5 to TRBJ2-4, with 9 nucleotides matching TRBD1. The CDR3 sequence is 17 residues long. In germline, CDR1 is LGHNT, CDR2 FRNRAP. The junction had 4 bases not matched to a gene; V was cut back by 1 base and J by 0 bases. The chain's CDR3 is CASGLARDRVAKNIQYF. The CDR3 DNA sequence: TGTGCTAGTGGTTTGGCCCGGGACAGGGTAGCCAAAAACATTCAGTACTTC.

This chain joins TRBV21-1 and TRBJ1-1; the table's D gene call, TRBD1, was not cross checked with the DNA. TRBV21-1 is flagged as a pseudogene. This CDR3 region has 14 residues. The chain's CDR3 is CASEPGGNDEEAFF. In DNA, the CDR3 is TGTGCCAGTGAGCCAGGGGGCAATGATGAGGAAGCTTTCTTT.

CDR3 loop: CASSELGQSQETQYF. In DNA, the CDR3 is TGTGCCAGCAGCGAACTAGGACAGAGCCAAGAGACCCAGTACTTC. This chain links TRBV7-9 with TRBJ2-5, with D possibly being TRBD1 (6 bases). The germline V gene encodes CDR1 SEHNR and CDR2 FQNEAQ (reference sequence). The CDR3 extends over 15 amino acids. V was trimmed by 5 bases and J by 1 base, leaving 14 bases between them. Combining the CDR3 with reference TRBV7-9 and TRBJ2-5 gives the whole variable domain DTGVSQNPRHKITKRGQNVTFRCDPISEHNRLYWYRQTLGQGPEFLTYFQNEAQLEKSRLLSDRFSAERPKGSFSTLEIQRTEQGDSAMYLCASSELGQSQETQYFGPGTRLLVL.

The chain joins TRBV11-3 to TRBJ2-2; no clear D gene. The CDR3 is 16 amino acids. V gave up 0 bases and J gave up 6 bases, with 14 bases separating them. Germline-derived CDR1 and CDR2 are SGHNT and YENEEA. CDR3 loop: CASSLDWATSSGELFF. For the CDR3, the DNA is TGTGCCAGCAGCTTAGATTGGGCTACTTCTTCCGGGGAGCTGTTTTTT.

The chain is built from TRBV6-5 and TRBJ2-7, with 11 bases lining up with TRBD2. The J segment lost 4 bases and the V segment lost 3 bases, leaving 5 bases of the junction unmatched. From germline, CDR1 is MNHEY and CDR2 SVGAGI. This CDR3 has 15 amino acids. As DNA, the CDR3 is TGTGCCAGCAGTTATACTAGCGGGGGTCGGTACGAGCAGTACTTC. It specifies CASSYTSGGRYEQYF.

J is TRBJ1-5 and V is TRBV12-3 or TRBV12-4; TRBD1 matches at 7 bases. The CDR3 contains 13 residues. The V and J ends lost 6 bases and 4 bases, in that order; junction bases with no gene match: 3. The DNA for the CDR3 is TGTGCCAGCAGAGGGACAGTTAATCAGCCCCAGCATTTT. Encoded protein: CASRGTVNQPQHF.

This rearrangement joins TRBV4-2 to TRBJ2-2, with 14 bases that match TRBD2. This CDR3 is 19 amino acids long. The junction had 3 bases not matched to a gene; V was cut back by 0 bases and J by 0 bases. Looked up from germline, CDR1 is LGHNA and CDR2 is YNFKEQ. The CDR3 protein is CASSQDPGLAGANTGELFF. The CDR3 DNA reads TGTGCCAGCAGCCAAGACCCGGGACTAGCGGGAGCGAACACCGGGGAGCTGTTTTTT.